The 17 T cell receptor beta chains presented below share a single source sample, sequenced in a study of response to subunit inactivated influenza vaccine. TCRdb processed the RT-PCR reads anew with MiXCR; each CDR3 protein has one entry. The table records about 610,000 distinct CDR3 sequences, about 14% of them present only once. Material: PBMCs from blood, obtained roughly 13 days after vaccination. The receptors originated from a man aged 50 to 60 who received an inactivated influenza vaccine.

In its sample, this clonotype was seen a few times. The chain employs TRBV4-3 and TRBJ2-7, with D tentatively TRBD2 (6 bases). V gave up 4 bases and J gave up 3 bases, with 16 bases separating them. The CDR3 contains 15 residues. CDR1 and CDR2 (germline): LGHNA, YSLEER. CDR3 residues: CASSLKEGSLYEQYF. DNA of the CDR3: TGCGCCAGCAGCCTAAAGGAGGGGTCACTCTACGAGCAGTACTTC.

The genes are TRBV12-3 or TRBV12-4 and TRBJ2-1, with 11 bases fitting TRBD2. The V segment lost 6 bases and the J segment 9 bases; nucleotides outside the gene matches: 4. CDR3 length: 13 residues. The DNA of the CDR3 is TGTGCCAGCAGGGGACTAGCGGTGAGTGAGCAGTTCTTC. Translation gives CASRGLAVSEQFF.

V usage is TRBV12-3 or TRBV12-4 and J usage is TRBJ2-3, with 8 nucleotides matching TRBD1. This CDR3 has 15 amino acids. V was clipped by 3 bases and J by 5 bases; unmatched bases: 7. The CDR3 DNA reads TGTGCCAGCAGTTTGGACAGGGTTGATCAAGATACGCAGTATTTT. Its protein product is CASSLDRVDQDTQYF.

This clonotype was picked up a small number of times. The J gene is TRBJ2-7, the V gene TRBV27, with D perhaps matching TRBD2 (6 bases). The V end was cut by 6 bases, the J end by 2 bases, with 14 bases between. This CDR3 comprises 14 residues. Germline V CDR1 and CDR2: MNHEY, SMNVEV (reference sequence). CDR3 sequence reads: CASSQVGGAYEQYF. In DNA, the CDR3 is TGTGCCAGCAGCCAGGTCGGCGGGGCCTACGAGCAGTACTTC.

The V call is TRBV10-3, the J call TRBJ2-1; D gene ambiguous. This CDR3 is built from 11 residues. Trimming took 4 bases from V and 6 from J, leaving 4 bases between them. Germline V CDR1 and CDR2: ENHRY, SYGVKD. The CDR3 coding sequence is TGTGCCATCAGTGCCTCCAATGAGCAGTTCTTC. Translation: CAISASNEQFF.

The V call is TRBV10-3, the J call TRBJ1-1; a weak D match, TRBD1 (6 bases). The length of the CDR3 is 16 residues. Germline V lookup: CDR1 ENHRY, CDR2 SYGVKD. Trimming removed 0 bases at V and 1 base at J, with 12 bases between. CDR3: CAISESGGDGNTEAFF. The CDR3 DNA reads TGTGCCATCAGTGAGTCAGGGGGTGATGGGAACACTGAAGCTTTCTTT.

J is TRBJ2-3 and V is TRBV11-2; D not certain. V was clipped by 6 bases and J by 1 base, with 5 bases between them. The length of the CDR3 is 12 residues. CDR1 and CDR2 from the germline V gene are SGHAT and FQNNGV. The CDR3 reads CASREGTDTQYF. The CDR3 DNA sequence: TGTGCCAGCAGAGAGGGCACAGATACGCAGTATTTT.

V and J are TRBV7-6 and TRBJ2-7; D ambiguous. Looked up from germline, CDR1 is SGHVS and CDR2 is FNYEAQ. With 5 bases removed from V and 5 bases from J, the gap between germline ends came to 13 bases. This CDR3 has 13 residues. The CDR3 loop is CASSTDGFNEQYF. CDR3 DNA: TGTGCCAGCAGCACGGACGGTTTTAACGAGCAGTACTTC.

This clonotype showed up just a few times. CDR3 region: CASSLGLVRATEAFF. The DNA of the CDR3 is TGTGCCAGCAGCTTGGGCTTGGTCAGGGCCACTGAAGCTTTCTTT. The rearrangement uses TRBV5-8 and TRBJ1-1; D is possibly TRBD1 (5 bases). The ends were cut back, 0 bases at V and 4 bases at J, with 13 bases in the middle. Germline lookup yields CDR1 SGHTS and CDR2 YDEGEE. The CDR3 has 15 amino acids.

This clonotype was seen more than once but under ten times. V and J are TRBV3-1 and TRBJ1-5, with D possibly being TRBD1 (6 bases). Trimming left V 0 bases short and J 9 bases short, with 12 bases between. Germline CDR1 LGHDT, CDR2 YNNKEL (reference sequence). The CDR3 has 14 amino acids. The CDR3 here is CASSQDAGASPQHF. The CDR3 coding sequence is TGTGCCAGCAGCCAAGATGCAGGGGCCTCGCCCCAGCATTTT.

In this sample, this clonotype turned up a few times. V gene TRBV3-1 combines with J gene TRBJ2-7; D is undetermined. This CDR3 comprises 13 residues. Germline V gene data show CDR1 as LGHDT and CDR2 as YNNKEL (reference sequence). Trimming took off 1 base at V and 8 bases at J, with 12 bases between the two ends. CDR3 bases: TGTGCCAGCAGCCAAGTAGACACATATAAGCAGTACTTC. It encodes CASSQVDTYKQYF.

The rearrangement uses TRBV12-3 or TRBV12-4 and TRBJ2-4, with a weak D call TRBD1 (6 bases). The CDR3 has 15 residues. V lost 5 bases to trimming and J lost 5 bases, with 16 bases between them. The CDR3 region has the DNA TGTGCCAGCAGTGATATTCTAGGGACACAAAACATTCAGTACTTC. Translation: CASSDILGTQNIQYF.

The sample holds a few counts of this clonotype. The CDR3 DNA is TGCAGTGCTAGTGTCAGGGGCAATGAGCAGTTCTTC. It yields the protein CSASVRGNEQFF. The V call is TRBV20-1, the J call TRBJ2-1; perhaps TRBD1 as D (6 bases). V lost 3 bases and J 6 bases, leaving 9 bases between the germline ends. This CDR3 has 12 amino acids. CDR1 is DFQATT and CDR2 is SNEGSKA in the germline V gene (reference sequence).

This clonotype was seen only a few times. The germline gene is not matched at one end of the junction; a read error may be the cause. This chain's CDR3 is CASSLSRAELDF. In DNA form, the CDR3 reads TGTGCCAGCAGCTTAAGTCGGGCGGAGCTCGACTTC. The chain joins TRBV7-6 to TRBJ2-7; D remains ambiguous. CDR3 length: 12 residues. CDR1 is SGHVS and CDR2 is FNYEAQ in the germline V gene.

This chain joins TRBV5-1 and TRBJ2-5; maybe TRBD2 (6 bases). Trimming removed 0 bases at V and 4 bases at J, with 19 bases between. Germline V gives CDR1 SGHRS, CDR2 YFSETQ. The CDR3 is 17 amino acids. CDR3 DNA: TGCGCCAGCAGCTTGGGCGGGACTGCCACTATTCGAGAGACCCAGTACTTC. Translating it yields CASSLGGTATIRETQYF.

The CDR3 DNA follows: TGTGCCAGCAGCTCGGGTAATGTGGTCAGGTCTAATGAGCAGTTCTTC. Its translation: CASSSGNVVRSNEQFF. This chain uses TRBV5-4 with TRBJ2-1; D remains ambiguous. Per germline, CDR1 SGHNT and CDR2 YYREEE (reference sequence). V was pared by 3 bases and J by 7 bases, with 20 bases between. This CDR3 is built from 16 residues. The full variable domain, its missing parts supplied by reference TRBV5-4 and TRBJ2-1, is ETGVTQSPTHLIKTRGQQVTLRCSSQSGHNTVSWYQQALGQGPQFIFQYYREEENGRGNFPPRFSGLQFPNYSSELNVNALELDDSALYLCASSSGNVVRSNEQFFGPGTRLTVL.

This clonotype was recorded a few times. V is TRBV6-1 and J is TRBJ2-5; the D gene could be TRBD1 or TRBD2 (7 bases each). V gave up 10 bases and J gave up 1 base, with 19 bases separating them. The germline V gene encodes CDR1 MNHNS and CDR2 SASEGT. This CDR3 is built from 15 residues. The CDR3 protein is CATGRTGGSQETQYF. For the CDR3, the DNA is TGTGCCACCGGAAGGACAGGCGGGAGCCAAGAGACCCAGTACTTC.